The 10 T cell receptor beta chains presented below share a single source sample, sequenced in a study of CD8 T cells in ankylosing spondylitis. One entry per CDR3 protein results from TCRdb running MiXCR on the 5' RACE reads. The sample contains 85,000 to 90,000 distinct CDR3 sequences, 25% to 35% of which appear only once. The material sequenced was blood, either unsorted or a sorted T cell fraction (not recorded which). These receptors originate from a male donor with ankylosing spondylitis or in good health (not recorded which).

The chain carries TRBV20-1 and TRBJ1-1; D is ambiguous. Trimming pared 0 bases from V and 3 bases from J, leaving 14 bases between. This CDR3 is 15 amino acids long. Germline values: CDR1 DFQATT, CDR2 SNEGSKA (reference sequence). As DNA, the CDR3 is TGCAGTGCTAGAGATCCGATGGGAACGGACACTGAAGCTTTCTTT. As protein: CSARDPMGTDTEAFF.

The chain recombines TRBV5-1 with TRBJ1-2, with 7 bases aligning to TRBD1. V gave up 5 bases and J gave up 3 bases; unmatched junction bases: 19. Germline CDR1 SGHRS, CDR2 YFSETQ. The CDR3 covers 18 residues. CDR3 nucleotide sequence: TGCGCCAGCAGTTGGGGGCCCTCACACAGGGGCCTCTACTATGGCTACACCTTC. Translated: CASSWGPSHRGLYYGYTF. Using reference TRBV5-1 and TRBJ1-2 for the parts outside the CDR3, the full variable domain is KAGVTQTPRYLIKTRGQQVTLSCSPISGHRSVSWYQQTPGQGLQFLFEYFSETQRNKGNFPGRFSGRQFSNSRSEMNVSTLELGDSALYLCASSWGPSHRGLYYGYTFGSGTRLTVV.

V gene TRBV12-3 or TRBV12-4 combines with J gene TRBJ2-7; 11 positions agree with TRBD1. Unmatched junction bases numbered 2, after V lost 4 bases and J lost 3 bases. The CDR3 is 14 residues long. CDR3 amino acids: CASSSGTGGYEQYV. The CDR3 region has the DNA TGTGCCAGCAGTTCCGGGACAGGGGGCTACGAGCAGTACGTC.

This clonotype was observed a few times. The J gene is TRBJ2-3, the V gene TRBV20-1; D is uncertain. This CDR3 is built from 15 residues. Germline values: CDR1 DFQATT, CDR2 SNEGSKA (reference sequence). V lost 5 bases to trimming and J lost 0 bases, with 15 bases between them. The CDR3 reads CSAPSDRASTDTQYF. CDR3 DNA sequence: TGCAGTGCTCCGAGTGACCGGGCTAGCACAGATACGCAGTATTTT.

The DNA for the CDR3 is TGTGCCAGCAGTTTATTAATGAACACTGAAGCTTTCTTT. This encodes CASSLLMNTEAFF. The V and J genes are TRBV27 and TRBJ1-1; D remains ambiguous. This CDR3 is 13 amino acids long. Germline V gene lookup returns CDR1 MNHEY and CDR2 SMNVEV (reference sequence). V lost 1 base and J 0 bases, leaving 3 bases between the germline ends.

CDR3 region: CRIGDRNYGYTF. CDR3 nucleotide sequence: TGCAGGATTGGAGACCGCAACTATGGCTACACCTTC. The genes are TRBV29-1 and TRBJ1-2, with D hard to call. CDR3 length equals 12 residues. The V gene's germline CDR1 is SQVTM and CDR2 ANQGSEA.

This clonotype was seen more than once but under ten times. The V and J genes are TRBV20-1 and TRBJ2-5; 8 bases align to TRBD1. This CDR3 is built from 12 residues. Germline values: CDR1 DFQATT, CDR2 SNEGSKA (reference sequence). Germline trimming cut 4 bases from V and 5 bases from J; bases unmatched to any gene: 3. CDR3: CSATDRDETQYF. CDR3 nucleotides: TGCAGTGCTACGGACAGGGATGAGACCCAGTACTTC.

This clonotype was observed a few times. The genes are TRBV29-1 and TRBJ2-1; TRBD2 matches 10 bases. V trimming: 4 bases; J trimming: 4 bases; junction bases outside the gene matches: 7. CDR1 SQVTM and CDR2 ANQGSEA come from the germline V gene. This CDR3 contains 15 residues. CDR3 in DNA: TGCAGCGTTGTCTGGTCTAGCGGGGGTTACAATGAGCAGTTCTTC. This codes for CSVVWSSGGYNEQFF.

This clonotype was observed a handful of times. This rearrangement joins TRBV5-1 to TRBJ2-1; 10 nucleotides match TRBD2. J lost 0 bases, V lost 3 bases, and 12 bases had no gene match. Germline V gene sequence: CDR1 SGHRS, CDR2 YFSETQ. The CDR3 covers 19 residues. CDR3 in DNA: TGCGCCAGCAGCTGGTCTCCGGGACTAGCGTCCTACTCCTACAATGAGCAGTTCTTC. Translated: CASSWSPGLASYSYNEQFF.

CDR3 nucleotide sequence: TGTGCCAGCAGCTCCGTAGGGTGGACTGAAGCTTTCTTT. Its protein is CASSSVGWTEAFF. The chain recombines TRBV7-2 with TRBJ1-1; D not resolved. V was pared by 4 bases and J by 5 bases, with 11 bases between. There are 13 residues in the CDR3. CDR1 is SGHTA and CDR2 is FQGNSA in the germline V gene.